The following is a T cell receptor (beta chain) sequence with its context. What it recognizes is unknown. V trimming: 8 bases; J trimming: 7 bases; junction bases outside the gene matches: 10. The CDR3 is 15 residues long. From germline, CDR1 is MNHEY and CDR2 SVGAGI. The authors reverse transcribed roughly 0.5 to 1 ug RNA with random hexamers. Multiplex PCR with immunoSEQ amplified the TCR beta CDR3 across 54 Vbeta and 13 Jbeta. TCRdb itself ran the immunoSEQ multiplex PCR reads through MiXCR, one entry per CDR3 protein. This repertoire shows 130,000 or so distinct CDR3 sequences, roughly 95% found once; its top ten account for over 0.12%. The entry originates in a study of CD8 T cells in Susac syndrome. Points from the study as a whole: Clonal expansion was not observed in the Susac syndrome CD4+ T cell repertoires.

The sample comprised CD4+ T cells from PBMCs. The rearrangement joins TRBV6-5 to TRBJ2-1, with TRBD2 matching over 11 bases. The TCR originated in a human donor with Susac syndrome. As DNA, the CDR3 is TGTGCCAGCGGACAACTAGCGGGAGTGGCAAATGAGCAGTTCTTC. This gives the protein CASGQLAGVANEQFF.